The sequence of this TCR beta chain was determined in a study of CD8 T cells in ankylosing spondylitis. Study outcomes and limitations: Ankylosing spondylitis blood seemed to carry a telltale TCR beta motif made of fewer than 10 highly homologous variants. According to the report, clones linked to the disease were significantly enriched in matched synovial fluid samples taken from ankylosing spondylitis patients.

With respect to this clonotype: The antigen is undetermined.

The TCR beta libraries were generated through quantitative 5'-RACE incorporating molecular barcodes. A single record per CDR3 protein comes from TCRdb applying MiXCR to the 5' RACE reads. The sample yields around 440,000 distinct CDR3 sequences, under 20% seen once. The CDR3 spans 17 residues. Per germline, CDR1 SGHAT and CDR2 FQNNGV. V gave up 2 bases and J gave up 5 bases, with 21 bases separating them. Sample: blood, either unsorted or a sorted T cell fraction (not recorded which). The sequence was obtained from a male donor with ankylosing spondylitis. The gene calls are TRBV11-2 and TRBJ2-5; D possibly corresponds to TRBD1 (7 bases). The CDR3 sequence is CASSLTGRGTVNETQYF. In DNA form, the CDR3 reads TGTGCCAGCAGCTTAACGGGCCGCGGGACAGTCAATGAGACCCAGTACTTC.